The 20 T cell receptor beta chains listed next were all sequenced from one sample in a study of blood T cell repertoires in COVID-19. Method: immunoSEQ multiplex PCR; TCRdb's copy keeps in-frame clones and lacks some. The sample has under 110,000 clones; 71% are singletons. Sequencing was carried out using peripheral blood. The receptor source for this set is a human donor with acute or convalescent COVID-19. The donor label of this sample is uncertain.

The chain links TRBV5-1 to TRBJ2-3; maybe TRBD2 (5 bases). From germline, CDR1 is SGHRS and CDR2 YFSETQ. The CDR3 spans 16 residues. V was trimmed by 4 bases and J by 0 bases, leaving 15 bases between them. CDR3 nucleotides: TGCGCCAGCAGCCACACCGGGGTCTCTAGCACAGATACGCAGTATTTT. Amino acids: CASSHTGVSSTDTQYF.

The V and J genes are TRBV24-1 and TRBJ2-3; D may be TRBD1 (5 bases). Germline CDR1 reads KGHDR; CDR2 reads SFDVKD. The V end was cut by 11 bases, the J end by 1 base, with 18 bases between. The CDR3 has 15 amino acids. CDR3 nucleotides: TGTGCCATCTCCTTGGGGCAGGCGGGCACAGATACGCAGTATTTT. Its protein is CAISLGQAGTDTQYF.

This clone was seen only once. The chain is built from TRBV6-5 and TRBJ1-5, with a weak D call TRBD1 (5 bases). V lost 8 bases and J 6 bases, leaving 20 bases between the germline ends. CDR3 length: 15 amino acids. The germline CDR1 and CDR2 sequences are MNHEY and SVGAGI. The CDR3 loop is CASFLRGGKVQPQHF. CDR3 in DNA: TGTGCCAGCTTTCTGCGGGGGGGGAAAGTTCAGCCCCAGCATTTT.

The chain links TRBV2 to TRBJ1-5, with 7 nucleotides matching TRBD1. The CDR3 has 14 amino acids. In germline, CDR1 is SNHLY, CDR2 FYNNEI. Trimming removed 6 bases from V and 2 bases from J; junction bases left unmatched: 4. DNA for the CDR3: TGTGCCAGCAGCTACGGGACAGGCAATCAGCCCCAGCATTTT. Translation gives CASSYGTGNQPQHF.

CDR3: CASSYGLAGVNEQFF. Here the CDR3 DNA reads TGTGCCAGCAGTTACGGGCTAGCGGGGGTCAATGAGCAGTTCTTC. The rearrangement uses TRBV6-5 and TRBJ2-1; 10 bases agree with TRBD2. V lost 2 bases to trimming and J lost 6 bases; unmatched junction nucleotides: 4. In germline, CDR1 is MNHEY, CDR2 SVGAGI. This CDR3 comprises 15 residues.

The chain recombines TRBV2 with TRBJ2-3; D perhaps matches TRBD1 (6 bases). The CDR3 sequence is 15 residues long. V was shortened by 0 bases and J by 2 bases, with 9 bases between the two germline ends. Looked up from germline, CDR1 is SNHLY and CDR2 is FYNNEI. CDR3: CASSEAGAFTDTQYF. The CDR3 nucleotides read TGTGCCAGCAGTGAAGCGGGGGCCTTCACAGATACGCAGTATTTT.

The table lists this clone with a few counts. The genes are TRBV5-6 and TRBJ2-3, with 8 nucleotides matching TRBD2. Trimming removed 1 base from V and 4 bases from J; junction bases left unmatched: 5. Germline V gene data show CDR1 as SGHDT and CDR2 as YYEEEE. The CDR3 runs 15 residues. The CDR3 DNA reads TGTGCCAGCAGCTTGCCGGGACTAGTTGCAGATACGCAGTATTTT. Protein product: CASSLPGLVADTQYF.

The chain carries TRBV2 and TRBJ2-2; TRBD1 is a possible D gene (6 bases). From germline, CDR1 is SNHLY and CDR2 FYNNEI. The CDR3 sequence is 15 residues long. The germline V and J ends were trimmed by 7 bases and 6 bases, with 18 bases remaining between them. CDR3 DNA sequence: TGTGCCAGCACTCCGGGTGGACAGCTCTCCGGGGAGCTGTTTTTT. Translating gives CASTPGGQLSGELFF. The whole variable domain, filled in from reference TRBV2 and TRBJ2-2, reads EPEVTQTPSHQVTQMGQEVILRCVPISNHLYFYWYRQILGQKVEFLVSFYNNEISEKSEIFDDQFSVERPDGSNFTLKIRSTKLEDSAMYFCASTPGGQLSGELFFGEGSRLTVL.

The CDR3 DNA reads as TGCGCCAGCAGCCTGGGGCAGCAAGCTAACTATGGCTACACCTTC. It specifies CASSLGQQANYGYTF. The chain has TRBV4-1 and TRBJ1-2; maybe TRBD1 (5 bases). Germline-derived CDR1 and CDR2 are MGHRA and YSYEKL. Trimming removed 4 bases from V and 0 bases from J, with 12 bases in between. The CDR3 is 15 residues long.

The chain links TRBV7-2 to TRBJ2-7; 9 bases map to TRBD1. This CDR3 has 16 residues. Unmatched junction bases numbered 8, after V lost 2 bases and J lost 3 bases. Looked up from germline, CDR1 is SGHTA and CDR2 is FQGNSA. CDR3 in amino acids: CASSLTSTGGVYEQYF. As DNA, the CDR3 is TGTGCCAGCAGCTTAACCTCGACAGGGGGGGTCTACGAGCAGTACTTC.

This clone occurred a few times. CDR3 amino acids: CASRGRSGANVLTF. The CDR3 DNA is TGTGCCAGCAGGGGGAGGTCTGGGGCCAACGTCCTGACTTTC. The V and J genes are TRBV7-9 and TRBJ2-6, with TRBD2 as a possible D gene (6 bases). CDR3 length: 14 amino acids. CDR1 and CDR2 (germline): SEHNR, FQNEAQ (reference sequence). The V gene lost 6 bases and the J gene lost 1 base, with 7 bases spanning the gap.

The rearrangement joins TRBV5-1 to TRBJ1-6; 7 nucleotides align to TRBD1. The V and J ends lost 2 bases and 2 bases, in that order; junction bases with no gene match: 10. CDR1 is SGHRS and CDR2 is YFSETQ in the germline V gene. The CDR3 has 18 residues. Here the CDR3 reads CASSFMAPGQTYNSPLHF. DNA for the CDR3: TGCGCCAGCAGCTTTATGGCCCCGGGACAGACCTATAATTCACCCCTCCACTTT. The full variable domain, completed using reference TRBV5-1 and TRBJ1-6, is KAGVTQTPRYLIKTRGQQVTLSCSPISGHRSVSWYQQTPGQGLQFLFEYFSETQRNKGNFPGRFSGRQFSNSRSEMNVSTLELGDSALYLCASSFMAPGQTYNSPLHFGNGTRLTVT.

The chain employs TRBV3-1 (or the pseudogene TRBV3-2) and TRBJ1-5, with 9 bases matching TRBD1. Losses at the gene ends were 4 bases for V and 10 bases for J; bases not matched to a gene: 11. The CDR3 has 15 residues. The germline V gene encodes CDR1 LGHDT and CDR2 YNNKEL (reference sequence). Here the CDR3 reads CASSPTGTGSGPQHF. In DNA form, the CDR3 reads TGTGCCAGCAGCCCCACCGGGACAGGGAGTGGTCCCCAGCATTTT.

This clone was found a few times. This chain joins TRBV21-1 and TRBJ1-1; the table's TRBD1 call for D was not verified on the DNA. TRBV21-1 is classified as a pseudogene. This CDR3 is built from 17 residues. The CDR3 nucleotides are TGTGCCAGCAGCAAAGAGGGGTGCACGGTTATGAACACTGAAGCTTTCTTT. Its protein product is CASSKEGCTVMNTEAFF.

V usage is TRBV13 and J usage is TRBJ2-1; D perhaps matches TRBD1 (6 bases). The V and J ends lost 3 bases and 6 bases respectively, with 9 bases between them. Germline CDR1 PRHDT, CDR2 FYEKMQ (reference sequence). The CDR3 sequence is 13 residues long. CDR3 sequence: CASSFGTTNEQFF. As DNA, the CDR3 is TGTGCCAGCAGCTTCGGGACAACCAATGAGCAGTTCTTC.

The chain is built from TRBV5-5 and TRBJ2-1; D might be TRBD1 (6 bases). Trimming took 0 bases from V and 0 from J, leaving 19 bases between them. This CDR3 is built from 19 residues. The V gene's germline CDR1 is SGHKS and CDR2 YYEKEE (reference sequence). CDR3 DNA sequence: TGTGCCAGCAGCTTGGGGATCGGATCGGGGACACGCTCCTACAATGAGCAGTTCTTC. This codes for CASSLGIGSGTRSYNEQFF.

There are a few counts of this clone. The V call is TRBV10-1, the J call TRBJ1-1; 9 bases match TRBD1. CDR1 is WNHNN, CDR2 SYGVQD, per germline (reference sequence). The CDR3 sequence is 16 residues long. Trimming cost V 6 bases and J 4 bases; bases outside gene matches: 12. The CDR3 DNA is TGCGCCAGCAGCCCCCGGGGACAGGGCAGGGGCACTGAAGCTTTCTTT. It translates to CASSPRGQGRGTEAFF.

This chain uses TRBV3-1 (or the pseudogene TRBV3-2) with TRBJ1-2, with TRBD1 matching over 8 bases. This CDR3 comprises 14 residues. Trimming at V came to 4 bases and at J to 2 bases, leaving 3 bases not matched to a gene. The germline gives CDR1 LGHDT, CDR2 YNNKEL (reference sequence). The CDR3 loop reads CASSPRTGNYGYTF. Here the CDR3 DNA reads TGTGCCAGCAGCCCTCGGACAGGGAACTATGGCTACACCTTC.

The CDR3 coding sequence is TGTGCCAGCAGTTGGAGGGGTCCGGGAGCTTTCTTT. Its translation: CASSWRGPGAFF. J is TRBJ1-1 and V is TRBV6-5, with a tentative D call TRBD1 (5 bases). V lost 4 bases, J lost 10 bases, and 13 bases lay in between. The V gene's germline CDR1 is MNHEY and CDR2 SVGAGI. The CDR3 is made up of 12 amino acids.

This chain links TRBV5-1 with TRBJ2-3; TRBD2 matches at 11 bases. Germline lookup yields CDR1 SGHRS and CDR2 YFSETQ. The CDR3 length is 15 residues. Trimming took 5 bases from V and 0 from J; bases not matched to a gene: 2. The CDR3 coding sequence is TGCGCCAGCAGAGCTAGCGGGGGGAGCACAGATACGCAGTATTTT. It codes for CASRASGGSTDTQYF.